This TCR beta chain was captured in a study of technical replicates of blood from a few donors (dated by TCRdb to 2016 to 2017). Library preparation employed the immunoSEQ multiplex PCR assay. TCRdb holds this immuneACCESS table with in-frame rearrangements only. Some clones are missing; in checked studies, unresolved V genes explain under half, and the rest has no known cause. The sample table contains tens of thousands of clones; only one count was recorded for roughly 94% of them. The ten top clones hold approximately 0.25% of the sample. Comments on this clone: The clone's antigen remains unknown. No much larger clone is present one base from it, and per-base qualities are unavailable.

The sample consisted of T cells isolated from PBMCs. This receptor was identified in a human donor in good health.

The DNA sequence is as follows: TGTGCTAGTGGTTTGGTCCTCGGACTGAGGACGAAGAAAACAGATACGCAGTATTTT. Protein translation: CASGLVLGLRTKKTDTQYF. The chain couples TRBV12-5 to TRBJ2-3; 5 matching bases give a weak D call of TRBD2. The junction shows trimming of 0 bases on V and 3 bases on J, plus 22 bases between the germline ends. The CDR3 starts with the cysteine, ends with the phenylalanine, and has 19 residues. CDR3 DNA only is kept here, 57 bases in frame from base 1. CDR1 and CDR2 were assigned from the germline V gene as LGHNT and FRNRAP. The full variable domain, with segments outside the CDR3 supplied by the reference TRBV12-5 and TRBJ2-3 proteins, appears as DARVTQTPRHKVTEMGQEVTMRCQPILGHNTVFWYRQTMMQGLELLAYFRNRAPLDDSGMPKDRFSAEMPDATLATLKIQPSEPRDSAVYFCASGLVLGLRTKKTDTQYFGPGTRLTVL.